These 22 T cell receptor beta chains originate from one sample sequenced in a study of blood T cell repertoires in COVID-19. The table came from immunoSEQ multiplex PCR; TCRdb's copy has only in-frame clones and leaves some out. This sample carries 100,000 to 150,000 clones, approximately 79% of them seen once, and the ten largest clones take approximately 2.4%. The specimen sequenced was PBMCs or T cells enriched from blood (not recorded which). The receptor source for this set is a man aged 35 to 55 with acute COVID-19.

This clone is labeled medium-sized. The chain carries TRBV28 and TRBJ2-7; TRBD1 matches at 9 bases. Losses at the gene ends were 2 bases for V and 7 bases for J; bases not matched to a gene: 6. Germline V gene data show CDR1 as MDHEN and CDR2 as SYDVKM. This CDR3 is 14 amino acids long. The CDR3 nucleotides are TGTGCCAGCAGTTTAGTACAGGGGGCGGGAGAGCAGTACTTC. Its translation is CASSLVQGAGEQYF.

This clone was detected a few times. This chain links TRBV5-1 with TRBJ2-1, with D maybe TRBD2 (6 bases). The CDR3 runs to 15 residues. The V end lost 4 bases, the J end lost 3 bases, and 14 bases lay between the germline ends. CDR1 and CDR2 (germline): SGHRS, YFSETQ. The CDR3 coding sequence is TGCGCCAGCAGCCCGATCGGGGGAGGCTACAATGAGCAGTTCTTC. Translated, it gives CASSPIGGGYNEQFF. Supplemented by reference TRBV5-1 and TRBJ2-1, the full variable domain reads KAGVTQTPRYLIKTRGQQVTLSCSPISGHRSVSWYQQTPGQGLQFLFEYFSETQRNKGNFPGRFSGRQFSNSRSEMNVSTLELGDSALYLCASSPIGGGYNEQFFGPGTRLTVL.

This rearrangement joins TRBV5-1 to TRBJ2-2; 8 positions agree with TRBD2. The V segment lost 1 base and the J segment 1 base; nucleotides outside the gene matches: 3. This CDR3 contains 16 residues. The V gene's germline CDR1 is SGHRS and CDR2 YFSETQ. In DNA, the CDR3 is TGCGCCAGCAGCTTGAAGCTAGCGGGGAACACCGGGGAGCTGTTTTTT. Translation gives CASSLKLAGNTGELFF.

V is TRBV3-1 (or the pseudogene TRBV3-2) and J is TRBJ1-2, with D maybe TRBD1 (5 bases). The CDR3 runs to 14 residues. V shed 4 bases and J shed 3 bases, with 12 bases lying between them. The germline V gene has CDR1 LGHDT and CDR2 YNNKEL (reference sequence). The CDR3 spells CASSPIAGDYGYTF. DNA of the CDR3: TGTGCCAGCAGCCCCATAGCGGGGGACTATGGCTACACCTTC.

V is TRBV18 and J is TRBJ1-2; no firm D call. CDR1 is KGHSH and CDR2 is LQKENI in the germline V gene. V shed 6 bases and J shed 5 bases, with 13 bases lying between them. The CDR3 runs 13 residues. Written as DNA, the CDR3 is TGTGCCAGCTCTCAATCAGGTTATTATGGCTACACCTTC. Translation gives CASSQSGYYGYTF.

The table lists this clone with a count of one. The V gene is TRBV19, the J gene TRBJ2-5; D gene ambiguous. Trimming took 6 bases from V and 5 from J, leaving 16 bases between them. The CDR3 loop spans 14 amino acids. In germline, CDR1 is LNHDA, CDR2 SQIVND (reference sequence). CDR3 sequence (DNA): TGTGCCAGTAGCCCTTCGACGGGTGGGGAGACCCAGTACTTC. Translated, it gives CASSPSTGGETQYF.

V gene TRBV6-5 combines with J gene TRBJ2-2; 9 bases align to TRBD1. The CDR3 extends over 15 amino acids. V was clipped by 7 bases and J by 5 bases; unmatched bases: 8. Germline lookup yields CDR1 MNHEY and CDR2 SVGAGI. CDR3 sequence (DNA): TGTGCCAGCACCTCTCAGGGACAGGGAACCGGGGAGCTGTTTTTT. Its translation is CASTSQGQGTGELFF.

The V and J genes are TRBV9 and TRBJ2-1, with D perhaps TRBD1 (7 bases). V shed 2 bases and J shed 6 bases, with 15 bases lying between them. This CDR3 has 15 amino acids. From germline, CDR1 is SGDLS and CDR2 YYNGEE. DNA of the CDR3: TGTGCCAGCAGCGTGGAGGGACAGCCGGTCAATGAGCAGTTCTTC. Translated, it gives CASSVEGQPVNEQFF.

The CDR3 bases are TGCAGCGTTGAGGAGGGGACAGGGGCCGAGCAGTACTTC. Translated, it gives CSVEEGTGAEQYF. V is TRBV29-1 and J is TRBJ2-7, with TRBD1 matching over 10 bases. The germline V gene encodes CDR1 SQVTM and CDR2 ANQGSEA. V lost 3 bases to trimming and J lost 6 bases; unmatched junction nucleotides: 5. CDR3 length equals 13 residues.

The V call is TRBV6-2 or TRBV6-3, the J call TRBJ2-2; no definite D call. Germline loops: CDR1 MNHEY, CDR2 SVGEGT. The CDR3 length is 18 residues. Trimming removed 2 bases at V and 2 bases at J, with 18 bases between. Written as DNA, the CDR3 is TGTGCCAGCAGTTACGAGAGACTCAGCCGGCCTAACACCGGGGAGCTGTTTTTT. It codes for CASSYERLSRPNTGELFF.

This chain uses TRBV6-1 with TRBJ1-2; D call uncertain. The germline CDR1 and CDR2 sequences are MNHNS and SASEGT. CDR3 size: 14 residues. Trimming removed 3 bases from V and 0 bases from J, with 8 bases in between. CDR3 sequence: CASSEGPANYGYTF. The CDR3 nucleotides are TGTGCCAGCAGTGAGGGCCCAGCTAACTATGGCTACACCTTC.

This clone appeared a single time. The chain uses TRBV2 and TRBJ1-4, with D perhaps TRBD1 (5 bases). The CDR3 totals 12 residues. V was pared by 7 bases and J by 7 bases, with 10 bases between. The V gene's germline CDR1 is SNHLY and CDR2 FYNNEI. The CDR3: CASKGLGEKLFF. The CDR3 nucleotides read TGTGCCAGCAAGGGACTAGGTGAAAAACTGTTTTTT. The complete variable domain, with remaining parts taken from reference TRBV2 and TRBJ1-4, reads EPEVTQTPSHQVTQMGQEVILRCVPISNHLYFYWYRQILGQKVEFLVSFYNNEISEKSEIFDDQFSVERPDGSNFTLKIRSTKLEDSAMYFCASKGLGEKLFFGSGTQLSVL.

The chain links TRBV6-6 to TRBJ2-1; 12 bases align to TRBD2. V was pared by 10 bases and J by 4 bases, with 5 bases of the junction left unmatched. This CDR3 is 14 amino acids long. CDR1 is MNHNY, CDR2 SVGAGI, per germline (reference sequence). CDR3 bases: TGTGCCACCTTGACTAGCGGGAGTTACAATGAGCAGTTCTTC. Amino acids: CATLTSGSYNEQFF.

The genes are TRBV2 and TRBJ2-7, with 8 bases that match TRBD2. The CDR3 length is 15 residues. Germline values: CDR1 SNHLY, CDR2 FYNNEI. J gave up 7 bases and V 1 base, and 9 bases lay outside the gene matches. The CDR3 protein is CASSEGLAGTTEQYF. CDR3 nucleotides: TGTGCCAGCAGTGAAGGGCTAGCGGGCACAACGGAGCAGTACTTC.

The chain carries TRBV2 and TRBJ1-5; unclear D gene. V lost 5 bases and J 0 bases, leaving 14 bases between the germline ends. Germline CDR1 SNHLY, CDR2 FYNNEI. This CDR3 contains 16 residues. CDR3 nucleotides: TGTGCCAGCAGTTTCAGCACAGCCTATAGCAATCAGCCCCAGCATTTT. This translates into CASSFSTAYSNQPQHF.

The chain employs TRBV7-3 and TRBJ2-3; 12 bases agree with TRBD2. Germline V lookup: CDR1 SGHTA, CDR2 FQGTGA. The CDR3 extends over 19 amino acids. V was clipped by 2 bases and J by 0 bases; unmatched bases: 9. The chain's CDR3 is CASSLLPLAGGRSTDTQYF. The CDR3 region has the DNA TGTGCCAGCAGCTTACTCCCGCTAGCGGGGGGGCGCAGCACAGATACGCAGTATTTT. The whole variable domain, remainder taken from reference TRBV7-3 and TRBJ2-3, is GAGVSQTPSNKVTEKGKYVELRCDPISGHTALYWYRQSLGQGPEFLIYFQGTGAADDSGLPNDRFFAVRPEGSVSTLKIQRTERGDSAVYLCASSLLPLAGGRSTDTQYFGPGTRLTVL.

This chain uses TRBV29-1 with TRBJ2-5; possibly TRBD1 for D (6 bases). The V gene lost 7 bases and the J gene lost 5 bases, with 8 bases spanning the gap. In germline, CDR1 is SQVTM, CDR2 ANQGSEA. CDR3 size: 10 residues. CDR3 DNA: TGCAGCGGGGGGCAGGAGACCCAGTACTTC. Its translation is CSGGQETQYF. Full variable domain (remainder filled in from reference TRBV29-1 and TRBJ2-5): SAVISQKPSRDICQRGTSLTIQCQVDSQVTMMFWYRQQPGQSLTLIATANQGSEATYESGFVIDKFPISRPNLTFSTLTVSNMSPEDSSIYLCSGGQETQYFGPGTRLLVL.

The chain links TRBV5-6 to TRBJ1-5; D not resolved. Germline V gene lookup returns CDR1 SGHDT and CDR2 YYEEEE. V lost 4 bases to trimming and J lost 6 bases, with 11 bases between them. This CDR3 has 13 residues. This CDR3 is CASSRDQVQPQHF. In nucleotides, the CDR3 is TGTGCCAGCAGCCGAGACCAGGTTCAGCCCCAGCATTTT.

The V gene is TRBV2, the J gene TRBJ2-2; D is possibly TRBD1 (5 bases). The CDR3 covers 14 residues. Germline CDR1 is SNHLY and CDR2 is FYNNEI. Trimming pared 5 bases from V and 1 base from J, leaving 8 bases between. This CDR3 reads CASSIQVNTGELFF. For the CDR3, the DNA is TGTGCCAGCAGTATACAGGTGAACACCGGGGAGCTGTTTTTT.

V is TRBV19 and J is TRBJ1-2; D possibly corresponds to TRBD1 (5 bases). V was pared by 8 bases and J by 8 bases, with 18 bases between. Germline V lookup: CDR1 LNHDA, CDR2 SQIVND (reference sequence). This CDR3 comprises 13 residues. The CDR3 is CASLRGRGDGYTF. CDR3 DNA: TGTGCCAGTTTGCGGGGACGGGGTGACGGCTACACCTTC.

The CDR3 loop reads CASRPRLALDNEQFF. The CDR3 DNA reads as TGTGCCAGCAGACCCCGACTAGCGCTCGACAATGAGCAGTTCTTC. V is TRBV5-4 and J is TRBJ2-1; 8 bases are shared with TRBD2. Germline V CDR1 and CDR2: SGHNT, YYREEE (reference sequence). The CDR3 length is 15 residues. The J segment lost 5 bases and the V segment lost 5 bases, leaving 9 bases of the junction unmatched.

Regarding this clone: The sample carries other DNA sequences with the same CDR3. The genes are TRBV7-2 and TRBJ2-7; D ambiguous. The CDR3 is 14 amino acids. Germline V CDR1 and CDR2: SGHTA, FQGNSA. Between the trimmed V and J ends, which lost 1 base and 1 base, there was a span of 8 bases. The CDR3 is CASSLDSPSYEQYF. CDR3 DNA: TGTGCCAGCAGCTTAGATTCTCCTTCCTACGAGCAGTACTTC.